The sequence of this T cell receptor beta chain was determined in a study of OX40 agonist ivuxolimab in advanced cancers. Here immunoSEQ multiplex PCR was the method, and the copy in TCRdb shows in-frame clones only, minus some. The top ten hold approximately 53% of the sample, which has about 50,000 clones, 88% seen once. The sequencing used CD4+ or CD8+ T cells sorted from blood, collected in a trial of the OX40 agonist ivuxolimab. This sequence originates from an adult with an advanced solid tumor such as melanoma, head and neck, liver or kidney cancer.

CDR3 in DNA: TGTGCCAGCAGCTCCCCGACCGTAGCGGGAGTGGTCACCGGGGAGCTGTTTTTT. Protein product: CASSSPTVAGVVTGELFF. The gene calls are TRBV11-3 and TRBJ2-2, with TRBD2 identical over 9 bases. Germline V gene data show CDR1 as SGHNT and CDR2 as YENEEA. This CDR3 is 18 amino acids long. The trim removed 4 bases at V and 4 bases at J, leaving 13 bases unmatched.